Following are 9 T cell receptor beta chains from one sample sequenced in a study of cytomegalovirus exposure and HLA in healthy donors. Use of 60 Vbeta and 13 Jbeta primers characterized the PCR. Method: immunoSEQ multiplex PCR; TCRdb's copy keeps in-frame clones and lacks some. Here the sample spans about 180,000 clones, about 80% being singletons. The sequencing sample was made of PBMCs. The receptors stem from a woman in her sixties in good health and CMV-seropositive.

The genes are TRBV15 and TRBJ2-3, with TRBD2 matching 8 bases. In germline, CDR1 is LNHNV, CDR2 YYDKDF (reference sequence). Germline trimming cut 2 bases from V and 4 bases from J; bases unmatched to any gene: 14. The CDR3 spans 18 residues. The CDR3 sequence: CATSRRPARGGNADTQYF. As DNA, the CDR3 is TGTGCCACCAGCAGAAGACCGGCACGGGGGGGGAACGCAGATACGCAGTATTTT.

The chain recombines TRBV7-3 with TRBJ2-5; perhaps TRBD1 as D (7 bases). Germline V CDR1 and CDR2: SGHTA, FQGTGA. V lost 5 bases and J lost 10, with 17 bases in between. The CDR3 has 13 amino acids. The CDR3 loop reads CASSTGQWRDQYF. For the CDR3, the DNA is TGTGCCAGCAGCACGGGACAGTGGAGGGACCAGTACTTC.

The CDR3 DNA reads TGCAGCGTTTCCAGATCCCAAGAGACCCAGTACTTC. Encoded protein: CSVSRSQETQYF. This chain uses TRBV29-1 with TRBJ2-5; no reliable D call. Per germline, CDR1 SQVTM and CDR2 ANQGSEA. V was cut by 5 bases and J by 1 base, with 8 bases left in between. This CDR3 spans 12 amino acids.

The chain recombines TRBV4-3 with TRBJ1-5; D call uncertain. Trimming took 0 bases from V and 7 from J, leaving 13 bases between them. The CDR3 has 15 amino acids. CDR1 is LGHNA, CDR2 YSLEER, per germline. The CDR3 loop reads CASSQEGGNSQPQHF. CDR3 sequence (DNA): TGCGCCAGCAGCCAAGAGGGAGGGAATTCCCAGCCCCAGCATTTT.

Notes on this clone: Within the sample, other DNA sequences also encode this same CDR3. This rearrangement joins TRBV11-3 to TRBJ2-2, with D possibly matching TRBD2 (5 bases). With 5 bases removed from V and 4 bases from J, the gap between germline ends came to 8 bases. This CDR3 is 13 amino acids long. CDR1 is SGHNT and CDR2 is YENEEA in the germline V gene. The CDR3 nucleotides read TGTGCCAGCAGCCCGAGGGTCACCGGGGAGCTGTTTTTT. Translating it yields CASSPRVTGELFF.

V gene TRBV11-3 combines with J gene TRBJ2-3, with 14 bases that match TRBD2. The V gene's germline CDR1 is SGHNT and CDR2 YENEEA. The CDR3 is 17 residues long. V was clipped by 3 bases and J by 6 bases; unmatched bases: 8. The CDR3 DNA sequence: TGTGCCAGCAGCTTGGGCGGGACTAGCGGGAGTTTGGATACGCAGTATTTT. The encoded protein is CASSLGGTSGSLDTQYF.

This chain uses TRBV5-1 with TRBJ1-1, with D hard to call. The CDR3 contains 15 residues. Germline V gene data show CDR1 as SGHRS and CDR2 as YFSETQ. Trimming took off 7 bases at V and 0 bases at J, with 16 bases between the two ends. CDR3 coding DNA: TGCGCCAGCTTCCCCGGCGGAGCCATGAACACTGAAGCTTTCTTT. This translates into CASFPGGAMNTEAFF. Variable domain in full (rest from reference TRBV5-1 and TRBJ1-1): KAGVTQTPRYLIKTRGQQVTLSCSPISGHRSVSWYQQTPGQGLQFLFEYFSETQRNKGNFPGRFSGRQFSNSRSEMNVSTLELGDSALYLCASFPGGAMNTEAFFGQGTRLTVV.

The chain is built from TRBV28 and TRBJ1-4; TRBD1 aligns across 9 bases. Looked up from germline, CDR1 is MDHEN and CDR2 is SYDVKM. Germline trimming cut 7 bases from V and 0 bases from J; bases unmatched to any gene: 6. The CDR3 has 16 amino acids. CDR3 in amino acids: CASNPRTGATNEKLFF. CDR3 DNA: TGTGCCAGCAATCCACGGACAGGGGCAACTAATGAAAAACTGTTTTTT.

The V gene is TRBV7-9, the J gene TRBJ1-1; 7 positions match TRBD1. V lost 4 bases to trimming and J lost 1 base; unmatched junction nucleotides: 9. The CDR3 consists of 16 residues. The germline V gene encodes CDR1 SEHNR and CDR2 FQNEAQ (reference sequence). The CDR3 DNA sequence: TGTGCCAGCAGCTGGGCTCCGGGACAGCCGAACACTGAAGCTTTCTTT. Protein sequence: CASSWAPGQPNTEAFF. The full variable domain, completed using reference TRBV7-9 and TRBJ1-1, is DTGVSQNPRHKITKRGQNVTFRCDPISEHNRLYWYRQTLGQGPEFLTYFQNEAQLEKSRLLSDRFSAERPKGSFSTLEIQRTEQGDSAMYLCASSWAPGQPNTEAFFGQGTRLTVV.